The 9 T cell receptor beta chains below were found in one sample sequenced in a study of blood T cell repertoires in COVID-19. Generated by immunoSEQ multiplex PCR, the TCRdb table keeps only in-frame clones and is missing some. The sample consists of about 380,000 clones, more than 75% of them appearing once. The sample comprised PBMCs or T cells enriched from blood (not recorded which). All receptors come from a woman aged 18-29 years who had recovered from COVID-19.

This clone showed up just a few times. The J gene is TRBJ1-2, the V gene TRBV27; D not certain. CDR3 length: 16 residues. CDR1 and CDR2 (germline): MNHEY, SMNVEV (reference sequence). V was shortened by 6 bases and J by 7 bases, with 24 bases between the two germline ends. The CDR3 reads CASSSTPQEEDLGYTF. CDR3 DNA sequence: TGTGCCAGCAGCTCGACACCGCAGGAGGAAGATCTTGGCTACACCTTC.

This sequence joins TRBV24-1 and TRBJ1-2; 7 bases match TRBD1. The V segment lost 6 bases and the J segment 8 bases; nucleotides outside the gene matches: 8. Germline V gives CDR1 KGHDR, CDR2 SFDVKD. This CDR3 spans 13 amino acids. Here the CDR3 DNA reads TGTGCCACCAGTAGGGACAGCTTCTACGGCTACACCTTC. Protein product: CATSRDSFYGYTF.

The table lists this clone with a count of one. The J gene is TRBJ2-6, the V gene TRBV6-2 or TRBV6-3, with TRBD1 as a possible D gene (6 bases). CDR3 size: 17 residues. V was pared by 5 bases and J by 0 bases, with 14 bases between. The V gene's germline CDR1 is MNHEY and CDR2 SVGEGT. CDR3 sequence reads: CASSPGTILSGANVLTF. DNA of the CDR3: TGTGCCAGCAGTCCCGGGACAATACTCTCTGGGGCCAACGTCCTGACTTTC.

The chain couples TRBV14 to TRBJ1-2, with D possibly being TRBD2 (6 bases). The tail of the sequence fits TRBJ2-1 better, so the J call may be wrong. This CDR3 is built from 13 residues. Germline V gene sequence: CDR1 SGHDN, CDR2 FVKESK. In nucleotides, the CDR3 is TGTGCCAGCAGCCAAGATCTGGAGGGCAGGCAGTTCTTC. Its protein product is CASSQDLEGRQFF.

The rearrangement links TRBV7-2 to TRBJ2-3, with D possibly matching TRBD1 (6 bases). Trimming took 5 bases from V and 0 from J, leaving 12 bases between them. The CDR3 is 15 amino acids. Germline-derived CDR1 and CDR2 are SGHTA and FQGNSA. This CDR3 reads CASSLRQASTDTQYF. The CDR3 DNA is TGTGCCAGCAGCCTCAGACAGGCTAGCACAGATACGCAGTATTTT.

The CDR3: CASSFFGTARYGYTF. CDR3 sequence (DNA): TGTGCCAGCAGTTTCTTTGGGACAGCTCGCTATGGCTACACCTTC. J is TRBJ1-2 and V is TRBV28; TRBD1 matches at 7 bases. V was clipped by 3 bases and J by 4 bases; unmatched bases: 8. Germline lookup yields CDR1 MDHEN and CDR2 SYDVKM. The CDR3 has 15 amino acids.

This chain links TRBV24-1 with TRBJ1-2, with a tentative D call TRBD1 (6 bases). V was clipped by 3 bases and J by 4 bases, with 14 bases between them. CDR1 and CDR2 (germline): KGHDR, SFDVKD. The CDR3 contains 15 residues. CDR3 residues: CATSDRFGGVYGYTF. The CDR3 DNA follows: TGTGCCACCAGTGATAGGTTTGGGGGCGTCTATGGCTACACCTTC.

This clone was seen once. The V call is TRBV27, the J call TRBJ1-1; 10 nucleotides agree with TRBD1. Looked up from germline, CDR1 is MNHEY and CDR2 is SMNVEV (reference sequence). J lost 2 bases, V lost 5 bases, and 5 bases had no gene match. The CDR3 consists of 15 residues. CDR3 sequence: CASSPGTGVNTEAFF. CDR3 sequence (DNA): TGTGCCAGCAGTCCCGGGACAGGGGTTAACACTGAAGCTTTCTTT.

CDR3 bases: TGTGCCAGCAGTTCAGACTCGGCTGAAGCTTTCTTT. Translated, it gives CASSSDSAEAFF. The gene calls are TRBV28 and TRBJ1-1, with no clear D. V gave up 4 bases and J gave up 6 bases, with 9 bases separating them. There are 12 residues in the CDR3. Germline CDR1 is MDHEN and CDR2 is SYDVKM. Combining the CDR3 with reference TRBV28 and TRBJ1-1 gives the whole variable domain DVKVTQSSRYLVKRTGEKVFLECVQDMDHENMFWYRQDPGLGLRLIYFSYDVKMKEKGDIPEGYSVSREKKERFSLILESASTNQTSMYLCASSSDSAEAFFGQGTRLTVV.